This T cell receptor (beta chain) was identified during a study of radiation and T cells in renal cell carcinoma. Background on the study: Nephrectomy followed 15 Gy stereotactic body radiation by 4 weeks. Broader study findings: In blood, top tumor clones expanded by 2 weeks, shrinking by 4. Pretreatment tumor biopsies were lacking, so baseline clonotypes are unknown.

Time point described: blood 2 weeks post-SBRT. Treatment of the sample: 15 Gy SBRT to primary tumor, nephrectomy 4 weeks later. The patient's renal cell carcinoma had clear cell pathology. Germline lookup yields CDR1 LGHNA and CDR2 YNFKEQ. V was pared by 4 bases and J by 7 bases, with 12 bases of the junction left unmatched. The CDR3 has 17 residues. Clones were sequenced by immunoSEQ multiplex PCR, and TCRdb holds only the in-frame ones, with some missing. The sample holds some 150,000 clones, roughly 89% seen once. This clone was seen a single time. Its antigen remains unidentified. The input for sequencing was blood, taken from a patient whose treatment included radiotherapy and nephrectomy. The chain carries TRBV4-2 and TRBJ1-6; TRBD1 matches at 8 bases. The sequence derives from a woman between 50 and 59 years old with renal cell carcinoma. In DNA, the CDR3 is TGTGCCAGCAGCCGACAAGACTCCGGGACAGGCAATTCACCCCTCCACTTT. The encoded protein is CASSRQDSGTGNSPLHF.